Detailed here is one T cell receptor (beta chain). Its cognate antigen is unknown. This sample stems from a study of T cell responses to AZD1222 COVID-19 vaccine. The study's findings and limits: Vaccine-associated CD4 TCRs spanned spike, dominant at 160-218 and 743-854.

The method was immunoSEQ multiplex PCR; TCRdb's version includes in-frame clones alone and lacks a portion of them. This sample has 100,000 to 150,000 clones, with 75% to 90% found just once. Germline-derived CDR1 and CDR2 are MDHEN and SYDVKM. V was clipped by 5 bases and J by 1 base, with 11 bases between them. This CDR3 comprises 14 residues. The TCR comes from an adult in good health. This rearrangement joins TRBV28 to TRBJ1-1, with D unclear. Sequencing was performed on peripheral blood, taken on day 0 of AZD1222 vaccination. The DNA for the CDR3 is TGTGCCAGCAGTCCCCTCGGGGAGAACACTGAAGCTTTCTTT. This translates into CASSPLGENTEAFF.